The 22 T cell receptor beta chains in this list originate from one sample, sequenced in a study of T cell clones after liver transplantation. Method: immunoSEQ multiplex PCR; TCRdb's copy keeps in-frame clones and lacks some. The sample yields more than 75,000 clones, roughly 80% seen once. The sequencing here drew on CD4+ T cells from blood, taken almost 47 months after liver transplant. These receptors all come from a human patient who received a liver transplant. Some T cells may be transferred from the graft donor.

The rearrangement links TRBV5-1 to TRBJ1-3; 8 nucleotides match TRBD1. Looked up from germline, CDR1 is SGHRS and CDR2 is YFSETQ. V lost 4 bases to trimming and J lost 3 bases; unmatched junction nucleotides: 9. The CDR3 length is 16 residues. The chain's CDR3 is CASSVTTGDGGNTIYF. CDR3 coding DNA: TGCGCCAGCAGCGTAACGACAGGGGACGGTGGAAACACCATATATTTT.

This clone turned up a few times. The chain recombines TRBV19 with TRBJ1-5; 11 nucleotides match TRBD1. V lost 5 bases to trimming and J lost 6 bases; unmatched junction nucleotides: 6. This CDR3 comprises 15 residues. The germline CDR1 and CDR2 sequences are LNHDA and SQIVND (reference sequence). This CDR3 is CASSRGTGGSQPQHF. In nucleotides, the CDR3 is TGTGCCAGTAGTCGAGGGACAGGGGGAAGTCAGCCCCAGCATTTT.

V and J are TRBV29-1 and TRBJ2-5; D may match TRBD1 or TRBD2 (6 bases each). CDR1 and CDR2 (germline): SQVTM, ANQGSEA. This CDR3 is 12 amino acids long. V lost 7 bases and J lost 6, with 15 bases in between. The CDR3 protein is CSAEGGRQTQYF. CDR3 sequence (DNA): TGCAGCGCAGAAGGGGGGCGGCAGACCCAGTACTTC.

This chain links TRBV9 with TRBJ2-1, with 8 bases matching TRBD2. CDR1 SGDLS and CDR2 YYNGEE come from the germline V gene. Germline trimming cut 4 bases from V and 5 bases from J; bases unmatched to any gene: 11. CDR3 length: 16 residues. The CDR3 DNA sequence: TGTGCCAGCAGCCCCGGACTAGCCCAGTATAACAATGAGCAGTTCTTC. This translates into CASSPGLAQYNNEQFF.

The chain couples TRBV18 to TRBJ2-2; D is perhaps TRBD1 (6 bases). CDR3 length: 15 amino acids. CDR1 is KGHSH, CDR2 LQKENI, per germline. The V gene lost 3 bases and the J gene lost 1 base, with 9 bases spanning the gap. The CDR3 DNA reads as TGTGCCAGCTCACCCCCGGGACAGAACACCGGGGAGCTGTTTTTT. Translation: CASSPPGQNTGELFF.

V is TRBV18 and J is TRBJ1-4, with D unclear. This CDR3 comprises 16 residues. CDR1 and CDR2 (germline): KGHSH, LQKENI. With 4 bases removed from V and 0 bases from J, the gap between germline ends came to 12 bases. In DNA form, the CDR3 reads TGTGCCAGCTCACGCGGTCCCCAATCAACTAATGAAAAACTGTTTTTT. Protein: CASSRGPQSTNEKLFF.

The chain is built from TRBV5-1 and TRBJ2-1, with 13 bases matching TRBD2. This CDR3 contains 17 residues. V was pared by 2 bases and J by 3 bases, with 5 bases of the junction left unmatched. Per the germline V gene, CDR1 is SGHRS and CDR2 is YFSETQ. CDR3 nucleotide sequence: TGCGCCAGCAGCTTCATAGGGACTAGCGGGGTCTACAATGAGCAGTTCTTC. Its translation: CASSFIGTSGVYNEQFF.

V is TRBV18 and J is TRBJ1-1; D call uncertain. Per germline, CDR1 KGHSH and CDR2 LQKENI. This CDR3 spans 14 amino acids. V was clipped by 3 bases and J by 6 bases, with 14 bases between them. As DNA, the CDR3 is TGTGCCAGCTCACCTATGGCGGGCGTGGCTGAAGCTTTCTTT. Translation gives CASSPMAGVAEAFF. Using reference TRBV18 and TRBJ1-1 for the parts outside the CDR3, the full variable domain is NAGVMQNPRHLVRRRGQEARLRCSPMKGHSHVYWYRQLPEEGLKFMVYLQKENIIDESGMPKERFSAEFPKEGPSILRIQQVVRGDSAAYFCASSPMAGVAEAFFGQGTRLTVV.

This clone was recorded once. The chain is built from TRBV11-3 and TRBJ2-1, with TRBD1 identical over 7 bases. This CDR3 spans 12 amino acids. Looked up from germline, CDR1 is SGHNT and CDR2 is YENEEA. V shed 3 bases and J 8 bases; nucleotides not matched to a gene: 1. CDR3 bases: TGTGCCAGCAGCTTTGACAGGGATGAGCAGTTCTTC. Translated: CASSFDRDEQFF.

J is TRBJ2-7 and V is TRBV21-1; TRBD2, the table's D call, was not compared with the DNA. TRBV21-1 is given as a pseudogene. The CDR3 consists of 16 residues. The CDR3 DNA is TGTGCCAGCAGCAAACTCGCCAGCGGGAGCTCCTACGAGCAGTACTTC. It yields the protein CASSKLASGSSYEQYF.

The chain carries TRBV6-6 and TRBJ1-2; 8 bases line up with TRBD1. V lost 10 bases to trimming and J lost 8 bases; unmatched junction nucleotides: 15. The CDR3 covers 14 residues. Germline loops: CDR1 MNHNY, CDR2 SVGAGI (reference sequence). The CDR3 is CATEDRGRTKGYTF. The CDR3 DNA is TGTGCCACCGAAGACAGGGGAAGGACGAAAGGCTACACCTTC.

In this sample, this clone turned up a few times. The chain links TRBV7-8 to TRBJ1-2, with a tentative D call TRBD1 (5 bases). This CDR3 contains 15 residues. Germline V gene lookup returns CDR1 SGHVS and CDR2 FQNEAQ. V lost 5 bases and J 0 bases, leaving 13 bases between the germline ends. This CDR3 reads CASSPRQSPNYGYTF. The DNA of the CDR3 is TGTGCCAGCAGCCCCCGACAGAGCCCTAACTATGGCTACACCTTC.

The rearrangement uses TRBV6-5 and TRBJ2-3; TRBD2 aligns across 7 bases. Unmatched junction bases numbered 7, after V lost 5 bases and J lost 2 bases. The germline CDR1 and CDR2 sequences are MNHEY and SVGAGI. CDR3 length: 15 amino acids. The CDR3 region has the DNA TGTGCCAGCAGTATACTAGCGAGCTACACAGATACGCAGTATTTT. Translating it yields CASSILASYTDTQYF.

The rearrangement links TRBV7-6 to TRBJ1-1, with no clear D. Deletions cut 4 bases from V and 8 bases from J, with 17 bases between. There are 14 residues in the CDR3. Germline CDR1 and CDR2: SGHVS and FNYEAQ. CDR3 region: CASSSAGGFGEAFF. CDR3 sequence (DNA): TGTGCCAGCAGCTCCGCCGGAGGTTTCGGGGAAGCTTTCTTT.

The genes are TRBV28 and TRBJ1-1, with D perhaps matching TRBD1 (5 bases). The CDR3 runs 13 residues. The germline V and J ends were trimmed by 5 bases and 7 bases, with 14 bases remaining between them. Germline V gene lookup returns CDR1 MDHEN and CDR2 SYDVKM. The CDR3 region is CASSRGRGLEAFF. The CDR3 DNA reads TGTGCCAGCAGTCGGGGAAGGGGACTTGAAGCTTTCTTT. Full variable domain (outside the CDR3, taken from reference TRBV28 and TRBJ1-1): DVKVTQSSRYLVKRTGEKVFLECVQDMDHENMFWYRQDPGLGLRLIYFSYDVKMKEKGDIPEGYSVSREKKERFSLILESASTNQTSMYLCASSRGRGLEAFFGQGTRLTVV.

The V and J genes are TRBV18 and TRBJ2-7; D not certain. V lost 3 bases and J 3 bases, leaving 9 bases between the germline ends. The CDR3 sequence is 13 residues long. Per germline, CDR1 KGHSH and CDR2 LQKENI. The chain's CDR3 is CASSPYDGYEQYF. In nucleotides, the CDR3 is TGTGCCAGCTCACCCTATGACGGCTACGAGCAGTACTTC.

The rearrangement uses TRBV10-3 and TRBJ2-1, with TRBD2 as a possible D gene (6 bases). Germline CDR1 and CDR2: ENHRY and SYGVKD. The CDR3 is 12 amino acids. V lost 9 bases, J lost 8 bases, and 14 bases lay in between. The CDR3: CAMGGNFDEQFF. CDR3 bases: TGTGCCATGGGCGGGAATTTCGATGAGCAGTTCTTC.

This clone is labeled medium-sized (0.01 to 0.1%). CDR3 in DNA: TGTGCCAGCAGTGTTTCCTATGGCTACACCTTC. Protein product: CASSVSYGYTF. This chain joins TRBV2 and TRBJ1-2, with D unresolved. The CDR3 runs 11 residues. Between the trimmed V and J ends, which lost 4 bases and 4 bases, there was a span of 4 bases. Germline CDR1 and CDR2: SNHLY and FYNNEI.

The chain has TRBV6-1 and TRBJ1-5, with D possibly TRBD1 on 6 matching bases. Germline V CDR1 and CDR2: MNHNS, SASEGT. CDR3 length: 14 amino acids. V was trimmed by 4 bases and J by 2 bases, leaving 9 bases between them. CDR3 protein: CASSGNRGNQPQHF. DNA for the CDR3: TGTGCCAGCAGTGGGAACAGGGGCAATCAGCCCCAGCATTTT.

The chain employs TRBV30 and TRBJ2-1; D not certain. The CDR3 loop spans 15 amino acids. Germline assignment: CDR1 GTSNPN and CDR2 SVGIG (reference sequence). Trimming shortened V by 0 bases and J by 1 base, and 10 bases separated the two germline ends. CDR3: CAWSVSPYSYNEQFF. Here the CDR3 DNA reads TGTGCCTGGAGTGTATCACCATATTCCTACAATGAGCAGTTCTTC.

The chain has TRBV4-1 and TRBJ2-7; maybe TRBD2 (6 bases). In germline, CDR1 is MGHRA, CDR2 YSYEKL. Trimming took 2 bases from V and 2 from J, leaving 13 bases between them. The CDR3 extends over 15 amino acids. CDR3 sequence: CASSQSMGGAYEQYF. CDR3 sequence (DNA): TGCGCCAGCAGCCAATCAATGGGAGGTGCCTACGAGCAGTACTTC.

CDR3 sequence (DNA): TGTGCCAGCAGCTTAACCCGGGACTGGAGGACAGATACGCAGTATTTT. This translates into CASSLTRDWRTDTQYF. V gene TRBV7-3 combines with J gene TRBJ2-3; a weak D match, TRBD2 (6 bases). Germline assignment: CDR1 SGHTA and CDR2 FQGTGA. The CDR3 spans 16 residues. Trimming removed 0 bases at V and 3 bases at J, with 13 bases between.